A single sample gave rise to the 29 T cell receptor beta chains below, sequenced in a study of post-analysis software for immune sequencing data. Study-wide results and caveats: In patients, about 5 TRBV segments were more frequent than in controls, with TRBV5-6, TRBV5-1 and TRBV20-1 among them.

The antigens for these receptors are not known. Presence of unique molecular identifiers characterized the TCR beta cDNA libraries. MiXCR was run by TCRdb on the PCR reads, yielding one entry per CDR3 protein. The table lists about 430,000 distinct CDR3 sequences, over 30% of them singletons, with approximately 7.6% in the top ten. Sequencing used blood. The receptors here all came from a girl aged 2-10 years with multiple sclerosis.

This clonotype has more than one count but fewer than ten. The chain has TRBV7-2 and TRBJ2-7; D is uncertain. Between the trimmed V and J ends, which lost 6 bases and 0 bases, there was a span of 6 bases. CDR3 length: 12 residues. The V gene's germline CDR1 is SGHTA and CDR2 FQGNSA. Here the CDR3 reads CASRASSYEQYF. The CDR3 DNA reads TGTGCCAGCAGAGCCAGCTCCTACGAGCAGTACTTC.

This clonotype was seen more than once but under ten times. The chain is built from TRBV27 and TRBJ2-7, with unresolved D. V was clipped by 3 bases and J by 3 bases, with 9 bases between them. This CDR3 is built from 13 residues. Looked up from germline, CDR1 is MNHEY and CDR2 is SMNVEV (reference sequence). The CDR3 region has the DNA TGTGCCAGCAGTTTCGGACCGAACTACGAGCAGTACTTC. It is translated as CASSFGPNYEQYF.

This clonotype was counted only a few times. V is TRBV4-2 and J is TRBJ2-3; D gene uncertain. The CDR3 is made up of 17 amino acids. V was pared by 4 bases and J by 0 bases, with 17 bases between. Germline V CDR1 and CDR2: LGHNA, YNFKEQ. This CDR3 is CASSPRWAASSTDTQYF. The CDR3 DNA sequence: TGTGCCAGCAGCCCCCGGTGGGCGGCATCTAGCACAGATACGCAGTATTTT.

This chain connects TRBV5-1 to TRBJ1-2; maybe TRBD1 (5 bases). The CDR3 is 14 residues long. Trimming removed 4 bases from V and 8 bases from J, with 18 bases in between. Germline V lookup: CDR1 SGHRS, CDR2 YFSETQ. The CDR3 loop is CASSLQDGTGGYTF. For the CDR3, the DNA is TGCGCCAGCAGCCTCCAGGACGGAACAGGAGGCTACACCTTC.

This chain connects TRBV9 to TRBJ2-3; TRBD2 matches 8 bases. Trimming cost V 0 bases and J 2 bases; bases outside gene matches: 5. Looked up from germline, CDR1 is SGDLS and CDR2 is YYNGEE. The CDR3 length is 16 residues. The CDR3 spells CASSVVPAGATDTQYF. The CDR3 region has the DNA TGTGCCAGCAGCGTAGTTCCAGCGGGAGCCACAGATACGCAGTATTTT.

The rearrangement links TRBV28 to TRBJ1-2, with D uncertain. Deletions cut 10 bases from V and 4 bases from J, with 16 bases between. This CDR3 contains 13 residues. Germline values: CDR1 MDHEN, CDR2 SYDVKM. The CDR3 coding sequence is TGTGCCACCTCAAAACTGAGGTCCTATGGCTACACCTTC. Translating gives CATSKLRSYGYTF.

This clonotype was found many times. The CDR3 loop reads CSLILVSHEQFF. Here the CDR3 DNA reads TGCAGTCTAATTCTAGTTTCCCATGAGCAGTTCTTC. V and J are TRBV20-1 and TRBJ2-1; D uncertain. Germline V gene lookup returns CDR1 DFQATT and CDR2 SNEGSKA (reference sequence). The V gene lost 8 bases and the J gene lost 8 bases, with 16 bases spanning the gap. The CDR3 runs 12 residues.

This CDR3 reads CASSSRLARSYEQYF. The CDR3 DNA sequence: TGTGCCAGCAGCTCGCGACTAGCGAGATCCTACGAGCAGTACTTC. The rearrangement links TRBV7-8 to TRBJ2-7, with 8 bases matching TRBD2. J lost 1 base, V lost 4 bases, and 6 bases had no gene match. The CDR3 is 15 amino acids. Germline lookup yields CDR1 SGHVS and CDR2 FQNEAQ.

This clonotype was observed a handful of times. CDR3: CASSQDIGRVGTEAFF. The CDR3 DNA reads TGTGCCAGCAGCCAAGATATTGGCAGGGTTGGGACTGAAGCTTTCTTT. V usage is TRBV4-2 and J usage is TRBJ1-1; possibly TRBD1 for D (5 bases). The germline CDR1 and CDR2 sequences are LGHNA and YNFKEQ. The length of the CDR3 is 16 residues. V lost 0 bases, J lost 5 bases, and 16 bases lay in between.

The rearrangement links TRBV29-1 to TRBJ2-5; no clear D. The DNA end lines up better with TRBJ2-7; the J call may be wrong. Germline CDR1 and CDR2: SQVTM and ANQGSEA. The CDR3 sequence is 11 residues long. CDR3 sequence reads: CSVVGEYEQYF. The CDR3 region has the DNA TGCAGCGTTGTCGGCGAATACGAGCAGTACTTC.

The chain joins TRBV6-5 to TRBJ2-1, with 9 bases identical to TRBD2. V was clipped by 0 bases and J by 7 bases; unmatched bases: 13. Germline CDR1 MNHEY, CDR2 SVGAGI. This CDR3 has 18 amino acids. CDR3 DNA sequence: TGTGCCAGCAGTTACTCCAGGGGAAATAGCGGGAGTAGGAATGAGCAGTTCTTC. Translated, it gives CASSYSRGNSGSRNEQFF.

The chain uses TRBV28 and TRBJ2-4, with 9 bases lining up with TRBD2. This CDR3 region has 13 residues. V was clipped by 6 bases and J by 6 bases; unmatched bases: 3. From germline, CDR1 is MDHEN and CDR2 SYDVKM. DNA for the CDR3: TGTGCCAGCAGGGCGGGAGGGCCAAACATTCAGTACTTC. Protein: CASRAGGPNIQYF.

This clonotype was recorded once. The chain links TRBV6-6 to TRBJ2-2, with D possibly matching TRBD1 (7 bases). CDR1 and CDR2 from the germline V gene are MNHNY and SVGAGI (reference sequence). The CDR3 has 14 residues. The germline V and J ends were trimmed by 7 bases and 1 base, with 10 bases remaining between them. In DNA, the CDR3 is TGTGCCAGCATTCAGGGGGGGAACACCGGGGAGCTGTTTTTT. It translates to CASIQGGNTGELFF.

This chain connects TRBV9 to TRBJ2-1, with a possible D match to TRBD1 (6 bases). Germline values: CDR1 SGDLS, CDR2 YYNGEE. V lost 0 bases to trimming and J lost 2 bases, with 15 bases between them. The CDR3 runs 17 residues. CDR3 region: CASSVGGRGSPYNEQFF. CDR3 DNA: TGTGCCAGCAGCGTAGGGGGCAGGGGTAGCCCCTACAATGAGCAGTTCTTC.

This clonotype showed up just a few times. The V gene is TRBV6-6, the J gene TRBJ1-6, with 7 positions matching TRBD1. Germline loops: CDR1 MNHNY, CDR2 SVGAGI (reference sequence). V lost 6 bases and J lost 15; bases outside the gene matches: 20. The CDR3 has 16 residues. CDR3 coding DNA: TGTGCCAGCAGAACGCCCAACTTGGGACAGCGGGGGGGCCTCCACTTT. Encoded protein: CASRTPNLGQRGGLHF.

The chain uses TRBV20-1 and TRBJ2-7; D is unclear. The CDR3 runs to 12 residues. V shed 6 bases and J shed 7 bases, with 16 bases lying between them. From germline, CDR1 is DFQATT and CDR2 SNEGSKA (reference sequence). The chain's CDR3 is CSARSGSEEQYF. CDR3 coding DNA: TGCAGTGCCAGAAGTGGGTCGGAAGAGCAGTACTTC.

The J gene is TRBJ2-1, the V gene TRBV6-2 or TRBV6-3; D gene ambiguous. CDR1 MNHEY and CDR2 SVGEGT come from the germline V gene. CDR3 size: 13 residues. Trimming shortened V by 7 bases and J by 10 bases, and 17 bases separated the two germline ends. The CDR3 DNA follows: TGTGCCAGCACCCTCCGGGCAAATGGCGAGCAGTTCTTC. This encodes CASTLRANGEQFF.

The chain has TRBV7-9 and TRBJ1-2, with 7 bases identical to TRBD1. Germline V gene data show CDR1 as SEHNR and CDR2 as FQNEAQ (reference sequence). Trimming at V came to 4 bases and at J to 12 bases, leaving 11 bases not matched to a gene. The CDR3 is 13 residues long. CDR3 loop: CASSWTGSLLDTF. The CDR3 DNA reads as TGTGCCAGCAGCTGGACAGGATCTTTGTTGGACACCTTC. The full variable domain, completed using reference TRBV7-9 and TRBJ1-2, is DTGVSQNPRHKITKRGQNVTFRCDPISEHNRLYWYRQTLGQGPEFLTYFQNEAQLEKSRLLSDRFSAERPKGSFSTLEIQRTEQGDSAMYLCASSWTGSLLDTFGSGTRLTVV.

This chain joins TRBV5-1 and TRBJ2-3; D possibly matches TRBD1 or TRBD2 (6 bases each). V was clipped by 4 bases and J by 0 bases, with 18 bases between them. The germline CDR1 and CDR2 sequences are SGHRS and YFSETQ. The CDR3 runs to 17 residues. This chain's CDR3 is CASSMIQGGSSTDTQYF. DNA of the CDR3: TGCGCCAGCAGCATGATACAGGGAGGATCTAGCACAGATACGCAGTATTTT.

The chain combines TRBV20-1 with TRBJ2-1; 11 bases agree with TRBD2. The V and J ends lost 2 bases and 2 bases, in that order; junction bases with no gene match: 2. This CDR3 spans 15 amino acids. Germline V gene sequence: CDR1 DFQATT, CDR2 SNEGSKA (reference sequence). CDR3 in amino acids: CSARTSGGAYNEQFF. In DNA, the CDR3 is TGCAGTGCTAGAACTAGCGGGGGAGCCTACAATGAGCAGTTCTTC.

This clonotype was seen only a few times. The chain links TRBV10-3 to TRBJ2-1; D is perhaps TRBD2 (5 bases). Germline V gene sequence: CDR1 ENHRY, CDR2 SYGVKD. The CDR3 length is 15 residues. The germline V and J ends were trimmed by 3 bases and 0 bases, with 9 bases remaining between them. The CDR3, as DNA: TGTGCCATCAGTGAACGAGAGGGCTCCTACAATGAGCAGTTCTTC. Its protein product is CAISEREGSYNEQFF.

CDR3 nucleotides: TGCGCCAGCAGCTCTGATAGGGTTTCTGGGGCCAACGTCCTGACTTTC. Its protein is CASSSDRVSGANVLTF. V usage is TRBV4-1 and J usage is TRBJ2-6; D gene ambiguous. V was clipped by 5 bases and J by 1 base, with 12 bases between them. Germline-derived CDR1 and CDR2 are MGHRA and YSYEKL. The CDR3 length is 16 residues.

This clonotype was counted only a few times. The genes are TRBV5-6 and TRBJ2-5; 9 positions match TRBD1. The CDR3 extends over 17 amino acids. The V segment lost 1 base and the J segment 5 bases; nucleotides outside the gene matches: 12. CDR1 SGHDT and CDR2 YYEEEE come from the germline V gene. CDR3 bases: TGTGCCAGCAGCTTGAGGCCACAGGGGGCGTTTTGGGAGACCCAGTACTTC. This translates into CASSLRPQGAFWETQYF.

This clonotype has only a few counts. The rearrangement links TRBV20-1 to TRBJ1-2; D remains ambiguous. V was pared by 0 bases and J by 2 bases, with 10 bases between. Looked up from germline, CDR1 is DFQATT and CDR2 is SNEGSKA (reference sequence). The CDR3 length is 14 residues. This CDR3 is CSAREGTINYGYTF. Here the CDR3 DNA reads TGCAGTGCTAGAGAGGGCACCATCAACTATGGCTACACCTTC.

The V and J genes are TRBV29-1 and TRBJ2-1; 7 nucleotides align to TRBD1. The CDR3 contains 13 residues. Trimming removed 6 bases from V and 3 bases from J; junction bases left unmatched: 5. Germline lookup yields CDR1 SQVTM and CDR2 ANQGSEA. Written as DNA, the CDR3 is TGCAGCGTAGACACAGGGGACTACAATGAGCAGTTCTTC. This translates into CSVDTGDYNEQFF.

This clonotype has a handful of counts. The chain joins TRBV7-9 to TRBJ1-4; 7 bases map to TRBD1. Trimming cost V 5 bases and J 4 bases; bases outside gene matches: 7. This CDR3 is 15 amino acids long. The V gene's germline CDR1 is SEHNR and CDR2 FQNEAQ (reference sequence). This chain's CDR3 is CASSPQGVLNEKLFF. The CDR3 DNA sequence: TGTGCCAGCAGCCCTCAGGGGGTTCTTAATGAAAAACTGTTTTTT.

The chain recombines TRBV9 with TRBJ2-7; TRBD2 agrees at 9 bases. Germline V gene sequence: CDR1 SGDLS, CDR2 YYNGEE. The ends lost 4 bases at V and 3 bases at J; junction bases unmatched: 5. This CDR3 comprises 14 residues. CDR3 in DNA: TGTGCCAGCAGCACTTTTAGCGGGAGCTACGAGCAGTACTTC. Its translation is CASSTFSGSYEQYF.

The chain has TRBV6-5 and TRBJ2-6, with 14 nucleotides matching TRBD2. The CDR3 covers 22 residues. V lost 2 bases, J lost 1 base, and 13 bases stayed unmatched. Germline CDR1 and CDR2: MNHEY and SVGAGI. This CDR3 reads CASSYQRLAGGPVVSGANVLTF. CDR3 sequence (DNA): TGTGCCAGCAGTTACCAGAGACTAGCGGGGGGGCCGGTAGTTTCTGGGGCCAACGTCCTGACTTTC.

This clonotype has more than one count but fewer than ten. V gene TRBV5-1 combines with J gene TRBJ1-2; D is uncertain. CDR3 length equals 17 residues. Germline values: CDR1 SGHRS, CDR2 YFSETQ. Trimming shortened V by 2 bases and J by 0 bases, and 17 bases separated the two germline ends. CDR3 sequence (DNA): TGCGCCAGCAGCTTAAGAGGGAAGTTGTCGGCTAACTATGGCTACACCTTC. Translated: CASSLRGKLSANYGYTF.